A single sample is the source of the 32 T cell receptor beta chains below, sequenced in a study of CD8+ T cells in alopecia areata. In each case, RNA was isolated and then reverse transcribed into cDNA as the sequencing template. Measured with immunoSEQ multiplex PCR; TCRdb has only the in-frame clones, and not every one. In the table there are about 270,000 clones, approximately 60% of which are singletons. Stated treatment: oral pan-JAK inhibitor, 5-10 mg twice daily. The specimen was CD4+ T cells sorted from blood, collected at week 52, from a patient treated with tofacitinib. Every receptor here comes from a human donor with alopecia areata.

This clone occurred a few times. The CDR3 is CASSDWASGANVLTF. CDR3 nucleotides: TGTGCCAGCAGTGATTGGGCCTCTGGGGCCAACGTCCTGACTTTC. The chain carries TRBV2 and TRBJ2-6; D call uncertain. CDR1 and CDR2 from the germline V gene are SNHLY and FYNNEI. CDR3 size: 15 residues. The V end lost 3 bases, the J end lost 0 bases, and 6 bases lay between the germline ends.

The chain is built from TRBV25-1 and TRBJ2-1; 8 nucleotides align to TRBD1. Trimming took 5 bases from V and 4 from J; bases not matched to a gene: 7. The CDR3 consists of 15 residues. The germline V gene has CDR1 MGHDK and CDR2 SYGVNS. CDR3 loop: CASSSTGQEYNEQFF. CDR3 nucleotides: TGTGCCAGCAGTAGCACGGGACAGGAATACAATGAGCAGTTCTTC.

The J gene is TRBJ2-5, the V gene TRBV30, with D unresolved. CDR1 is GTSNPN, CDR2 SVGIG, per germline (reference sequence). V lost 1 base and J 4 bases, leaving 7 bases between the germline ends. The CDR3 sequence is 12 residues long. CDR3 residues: CAWSDKVETQYF. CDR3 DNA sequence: TGTGCCTGGAGTGACAAAGTAGAGACCCAGTACTTC.

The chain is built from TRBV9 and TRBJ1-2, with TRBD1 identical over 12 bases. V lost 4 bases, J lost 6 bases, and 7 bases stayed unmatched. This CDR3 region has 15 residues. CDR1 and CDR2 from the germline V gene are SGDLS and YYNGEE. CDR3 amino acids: CASSPTGTGGNGYTF. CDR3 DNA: TGTGCCAGCAGCCCGACCGGGACAGGGGGCAATGGCTACACCTTC.

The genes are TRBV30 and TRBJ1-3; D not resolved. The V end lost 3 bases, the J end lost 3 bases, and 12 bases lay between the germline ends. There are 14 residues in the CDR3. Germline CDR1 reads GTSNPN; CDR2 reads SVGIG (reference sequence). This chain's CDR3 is CAWRRGPGGNTIYF. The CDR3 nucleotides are TGTGCCTGGAGAAGAGGTCCGGGTGGAAACACCATATATTTT.

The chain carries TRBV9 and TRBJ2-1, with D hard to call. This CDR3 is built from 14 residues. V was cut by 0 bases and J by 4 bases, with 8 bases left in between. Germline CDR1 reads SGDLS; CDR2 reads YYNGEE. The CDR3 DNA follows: TGTGCCAGCAGCGTAGACGGTTTGTACAATGAGCAGTTCTTC. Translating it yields CASSVDGLYNEQFF.

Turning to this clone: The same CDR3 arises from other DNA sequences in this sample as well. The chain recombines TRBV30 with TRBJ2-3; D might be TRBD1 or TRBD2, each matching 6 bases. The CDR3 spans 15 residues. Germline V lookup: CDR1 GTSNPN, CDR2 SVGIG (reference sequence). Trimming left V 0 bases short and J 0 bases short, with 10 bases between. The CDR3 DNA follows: TGTGCCTGGAGTGTAGGGGGGTCTAGCACAGATACGCAGTATTTT. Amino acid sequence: CAWSVGGSSTDTQYF.

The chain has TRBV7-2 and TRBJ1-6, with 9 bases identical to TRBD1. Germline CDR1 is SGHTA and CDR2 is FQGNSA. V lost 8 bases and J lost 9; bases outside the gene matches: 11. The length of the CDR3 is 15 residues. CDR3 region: CASLEGTGGFSPLHF. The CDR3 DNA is TGTGCCAGCTTGGAGGGAACAGGGGGCTTTTCACCCCTCCACTTT.

The CDR3 region is CASSPGRSSGNTIYF. The CDR3 bases are TGTGCCAGCAGCCCCGGACGGAGCTCTGGAAACACCATATATTTT. The chain is built from TRBV6-1 and TRBJ1-3; D unclear. There are 15 residues in the CDR3. Between the trimmed V and J ends, which lost 6 bases and 0 bases, there was a span of 12 bases. Germline assignment: CDR1 MNHNS and CDR2 SASEGT.

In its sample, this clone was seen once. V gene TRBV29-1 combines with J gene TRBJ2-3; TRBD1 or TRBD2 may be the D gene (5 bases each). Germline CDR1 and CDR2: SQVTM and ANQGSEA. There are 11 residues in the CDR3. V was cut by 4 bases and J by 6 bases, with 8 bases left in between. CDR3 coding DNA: TGCAGCGTTGGGGACCCTGATACGCAGTATTTT. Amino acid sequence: CSVGDPDTQYF.

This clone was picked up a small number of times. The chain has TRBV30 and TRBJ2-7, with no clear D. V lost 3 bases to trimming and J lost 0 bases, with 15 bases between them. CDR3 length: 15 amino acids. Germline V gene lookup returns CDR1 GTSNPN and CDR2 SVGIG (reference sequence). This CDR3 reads CAWRWAGPGSYEQYF. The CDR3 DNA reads TGTGCCTGGAGATGGGCCGGGCCGGGCTCCTACGAGCAGTACTTC.

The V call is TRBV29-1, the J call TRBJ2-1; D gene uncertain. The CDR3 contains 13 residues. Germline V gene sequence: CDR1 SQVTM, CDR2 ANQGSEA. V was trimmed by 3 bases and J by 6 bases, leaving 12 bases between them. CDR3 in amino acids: CSVEAIRSNEQFF. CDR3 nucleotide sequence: TGCAGCGTTGAGGCTATTCGGAGCAATGAGCAGTTCTTC.

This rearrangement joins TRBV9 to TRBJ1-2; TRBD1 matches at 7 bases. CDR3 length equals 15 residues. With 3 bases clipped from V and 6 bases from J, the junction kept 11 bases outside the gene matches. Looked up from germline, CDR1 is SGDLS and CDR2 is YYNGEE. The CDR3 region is CASSGRTGVLHGYTF. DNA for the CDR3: TGTGCCAGCAGCGGTCGGACAGGTGTTCTACATGGCTACACCTTC.

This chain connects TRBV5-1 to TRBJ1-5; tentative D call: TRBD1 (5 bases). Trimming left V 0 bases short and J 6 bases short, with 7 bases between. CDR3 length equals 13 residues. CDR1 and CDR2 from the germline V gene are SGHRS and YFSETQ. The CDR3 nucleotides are TGCGCCAGCAGCTTGGAGGGGACTCAGCCCCAGCATTTT. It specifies CASSLEGTQPQHF.

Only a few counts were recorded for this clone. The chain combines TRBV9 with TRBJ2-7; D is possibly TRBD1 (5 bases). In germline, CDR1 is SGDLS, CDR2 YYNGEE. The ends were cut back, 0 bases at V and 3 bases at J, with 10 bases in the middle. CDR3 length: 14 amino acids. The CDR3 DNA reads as TGTGCCAGCAGCGTAGGGCCAGGGAACTACGAGCAGTACTTC. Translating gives CASSVGPGNYEQYF.

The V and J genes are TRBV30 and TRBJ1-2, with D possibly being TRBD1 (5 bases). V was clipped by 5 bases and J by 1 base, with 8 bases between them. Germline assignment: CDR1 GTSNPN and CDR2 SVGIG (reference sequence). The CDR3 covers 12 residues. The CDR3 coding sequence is TGTGCCTGGGCTCAGGGTAACTATGGCTACACCTTC. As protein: CAWAQGNYGYTF.

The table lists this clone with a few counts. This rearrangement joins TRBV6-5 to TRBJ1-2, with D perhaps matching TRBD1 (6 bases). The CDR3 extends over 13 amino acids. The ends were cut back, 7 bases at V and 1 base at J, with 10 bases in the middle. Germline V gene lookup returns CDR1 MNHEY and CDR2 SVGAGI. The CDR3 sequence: CASMTGGNYGYTF. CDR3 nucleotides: TGTGCCAGCATGACAGGTGGTAACTATGGCTACACCTTC.

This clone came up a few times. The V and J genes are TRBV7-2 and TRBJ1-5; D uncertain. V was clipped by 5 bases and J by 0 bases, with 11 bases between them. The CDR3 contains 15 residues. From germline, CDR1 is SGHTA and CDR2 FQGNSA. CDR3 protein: CASSPRAYSNQPQHF. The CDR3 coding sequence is TGTGCCAGCAGCCCAAGAGCTTATAGCAATCAGCCCCAGCATTTT.

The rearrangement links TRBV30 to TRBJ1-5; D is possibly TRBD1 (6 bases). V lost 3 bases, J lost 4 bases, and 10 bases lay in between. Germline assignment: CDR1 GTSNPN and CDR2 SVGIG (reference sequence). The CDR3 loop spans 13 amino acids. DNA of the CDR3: TGTGCCTGGAGCCGGGACAAGAATCAGCCCCAGCATTTT. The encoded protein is CAWSRDKNQPQHF.

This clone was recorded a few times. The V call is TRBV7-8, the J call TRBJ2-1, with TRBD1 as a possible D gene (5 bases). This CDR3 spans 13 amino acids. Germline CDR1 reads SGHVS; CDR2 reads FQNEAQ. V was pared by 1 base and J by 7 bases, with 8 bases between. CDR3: CASSLGGRNEQFF. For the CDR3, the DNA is TGTGCCAGCAGCTTAGGGGGCCGAAATGAGCAGTTCTTC.

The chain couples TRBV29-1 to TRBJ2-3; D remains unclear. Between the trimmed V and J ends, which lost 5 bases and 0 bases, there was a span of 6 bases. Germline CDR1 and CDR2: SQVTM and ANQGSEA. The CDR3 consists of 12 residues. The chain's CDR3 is CSVSGSTDTQYF. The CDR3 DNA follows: TGCAGCGTTTCGGGTAGCACAGATACGCAGTATTTT.

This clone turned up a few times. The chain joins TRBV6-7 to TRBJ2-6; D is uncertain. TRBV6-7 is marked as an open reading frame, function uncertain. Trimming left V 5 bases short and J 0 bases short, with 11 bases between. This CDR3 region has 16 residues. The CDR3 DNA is TGTGCCAGCAGTACTTTCCGGCCCTCTGGGGCCAACGTCCTGACTTTC. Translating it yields CASSTFRPSGANVLTF.

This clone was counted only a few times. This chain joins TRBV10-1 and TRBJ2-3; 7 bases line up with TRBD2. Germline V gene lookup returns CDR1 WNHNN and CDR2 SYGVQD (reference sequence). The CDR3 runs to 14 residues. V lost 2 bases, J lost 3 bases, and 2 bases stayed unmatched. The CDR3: CASSEGLGTDTQYF. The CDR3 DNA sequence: TGCGCCAGCAGTGAGGGACTAGGGACAGATACGCAGTATTTT.

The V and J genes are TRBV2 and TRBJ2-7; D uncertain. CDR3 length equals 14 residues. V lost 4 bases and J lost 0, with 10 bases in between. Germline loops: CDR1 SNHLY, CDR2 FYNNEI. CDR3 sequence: CASSGRDLSYEQYF. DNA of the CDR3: TGTGCCAGCAGTGGGCGTGACCTCTCCTACGAGCAGTACTTC.

The CDR3 sequence is CASSYSFPGQASATFF. CDR3 nucleotides: TGTGCCAGCAGTTACTCTTTCCCAGGGCAGGCTAGCGCTACGTTCTTC. This sequence joins TRBV6-5 and TRBJ2-1; D may be TRBD2 (6 bases). CDR1 and CDR2 from the germline V gene are MNHEY and SVGAGI. V lost 0 bases and J 15 bases, leaving 24 bases between the germline ends. This CDR3 has 16 amino acids.

CDR3 region: CASSEVGQGYGYTF. CDR3 nucleotide sequence: TGTGCCAGCAGTGAAGTTGGACAGGGCTATGGCTACACCTTC. V and J are TRBV7-9 and TRBJ1-2; 8 bases line up with TRBD1. After removal of 6 bases from V and 4 bases from J, the junction contained 7 bases not matched to a gene. The CDR3 contains 14 residues. Germline V gene data show CDR1 as SEHNR and CDR2 as FQNEAQ (reference sequence).

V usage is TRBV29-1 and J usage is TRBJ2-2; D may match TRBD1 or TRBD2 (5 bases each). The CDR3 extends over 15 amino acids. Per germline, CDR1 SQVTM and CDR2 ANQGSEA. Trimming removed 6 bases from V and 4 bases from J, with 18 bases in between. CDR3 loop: CSVQGRTSVTGELFF. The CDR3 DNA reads TGCAGCGTGCAGGGACGGACCTCGGTCACCGGGGAGCTGTTTTTT.

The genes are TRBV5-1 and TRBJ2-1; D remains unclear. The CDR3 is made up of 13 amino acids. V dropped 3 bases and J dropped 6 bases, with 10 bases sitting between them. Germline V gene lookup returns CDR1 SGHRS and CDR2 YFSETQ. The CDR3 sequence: CASSWMTGNEQFF. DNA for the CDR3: TGCGCCAGCAGCTGGATGACGGGCAATGAGCAGTTCTTC. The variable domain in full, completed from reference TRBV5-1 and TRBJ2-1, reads KAGVTQTPRYLIKTRGQQVTLSCSPISGHRSVSWYQQTPGQGLQFLFEYFSETQRNKGNFPGRFSGRQFSNSRSEMNVSTLELGDSALYLCASSWMTGNEQFFGPGTRLTVL.

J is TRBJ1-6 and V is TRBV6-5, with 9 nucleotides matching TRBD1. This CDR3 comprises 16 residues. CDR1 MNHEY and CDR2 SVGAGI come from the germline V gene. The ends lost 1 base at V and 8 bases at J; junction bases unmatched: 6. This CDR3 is CASSYLGGQGHSPLHF. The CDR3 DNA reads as TGTGCCAGCAGTTACTTGGGGGGACAGGGTCATTCACCCCTCCACTTT.

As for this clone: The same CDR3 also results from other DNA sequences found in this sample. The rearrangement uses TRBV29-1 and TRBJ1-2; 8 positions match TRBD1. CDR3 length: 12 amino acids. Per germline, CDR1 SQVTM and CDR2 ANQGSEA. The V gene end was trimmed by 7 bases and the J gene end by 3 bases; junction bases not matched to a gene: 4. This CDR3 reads CSGVQGDYGYTF. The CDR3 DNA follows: TGCAGCGGGGTACAGGGGGACTATGGCTACACCTTC.

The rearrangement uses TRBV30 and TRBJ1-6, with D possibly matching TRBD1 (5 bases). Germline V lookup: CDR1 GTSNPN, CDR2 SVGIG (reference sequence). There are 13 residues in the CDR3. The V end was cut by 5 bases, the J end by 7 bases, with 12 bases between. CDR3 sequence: CAWSSQGNSPLHF. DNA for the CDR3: TGTGCCTGGTCCTCGCAGGGCAATTCACCCCTCCACTTT.

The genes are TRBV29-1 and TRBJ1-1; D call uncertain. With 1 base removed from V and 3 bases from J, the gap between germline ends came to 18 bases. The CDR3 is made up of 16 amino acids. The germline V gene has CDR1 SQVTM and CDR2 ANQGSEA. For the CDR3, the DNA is TGCAGCGTTGAAGTATCCCCGGGAAGGGTATACACTGAAGCTTTCTTT. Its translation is CSVEVSPGRVYTEAFF. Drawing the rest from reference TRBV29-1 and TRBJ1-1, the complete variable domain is SAVISQKPSRDICQRGTSLTIQCQVDSQVTMMFWYRQQPGQSLTLIATANQGSEATYESGFVIDKFPISRPNLTFSTLTVSNMSPEDSSIYLCSVEVSPGRVYTEAFFGQGTRLTVV.